This is a list of T cell receptor beta chains from one sample in a study of STAT5B mutations in CD4+ large granular lymphocyte leukemia. Method: immunoSEQ multiplex PCR; TCRdb's copy keeps in-frame clones and lacks some. The data show about 31,000 clones, roughly 70% seen once. The sample taken for sequencing was CD4+ T cells from blood buffy coats. Receptor source: a human donor in good health. The CDR3 runs from the conserved cysteine through the conserved F or W.

V: TRBV9
J: TRBJ2-7
CDR3: CASSVGGSTSYEQYF

V: TRBV5-1
J: TRBJ1-4
CDR3: CASSATGGLGEKLFF

V: TRBV28
J: TRBJ2-1
CDR3: CASMGWHEQFF

V: TRBV7-9
J: TRBJ1-3
CDR3: CASSLGETVGNTIYF

V: TRBV14
J: TRBJ1-1
CDR3: CASSGKGQSAIF

V: TRBV9
J: TRBJ2-3
CDR3: CASSRSGLAALGSTDTQYF

V: TRBV27
J: TRBJ1-5
CDR3: CASSSARISNQPQHF

V: TRBV19
J: TRBJ1-3
CDR3: CASSPSVGGSGNTIYF

V: TRBV7-2
J: -
CDR3: CASSLRQGVNEQYF

V: TRBV7-2
J: TRBJ2-3
CDR3: CASSLFAGGATDTQYF

V: TRBV6-1
J: TRBJ1-2
CDR3: CASSDSGTSNYGYTF

V: TRBV27
J: TRBJ2-5
CDR3: CASSLEYVAPQYF

V: TRBV27
J: TRBJ2-3
CDR3: CASSLSRGDTQYF

V: TRBV13
J: TRBJ1-1
CDR3: CASSDQPGGAMNTEAFF

V: TRBV15
J: TRBJ2-1
CDR3: CATSREFGRGNNEQFF

V: TRBV4-1
J: TRBJ1-1
CDR3: CASSQEQGWNTEAFF